The table lists the clone carrying this T cell receptor (beta chain) with a few counts. The data were obtained in a study of molecular identifiers for immune sequencing clone quantification. TCRdb fed the PCR reads into MiXCR, producing one record per CDR3 protein. The sample lists 600,000 to 650,000 distinct CDR3 sequences, 20% occurring once. Germline V gene sequence: CDR1 SGDLS, CDR2 YYNGEE. V was shortened by 1 base and J by 3 bases, with 7 bases between the two germline ends. This CDR3 has 14 residues. The TCR originated in a human donor in good health. Some libraries in this study had Jurkat cell RNA spiked in. The V call is TRBV9, the J call TRBJ2-2; TRBD1 is a possible D gene (6 bases). The sequenced sample was naive CD8+ T cells from blood, with Jurkat cell RNA spiked in. Subset specified: FACS-sorted CD8+CD4-CCR7+CD45RA+ naive T cells. The CDR3: CASSVRGYTGELFF. In nucleotides, the CDR3 is TGTGCCAGCAGCGTAAGGGGGTACACCGGGGAGCTGTTTTTT.